These 22 T cell receptor beta chains were all obtained from the same sample, sequenced in a study of beta chain features in type 1 diabetes. Isolated RNA was reverse transcribed in full, so expressed TCRB transcripts were sequenced. The repertoire was sequenced with immunoSEQ multiplex PCR; TCRdb's copy has only in-frame clones and lacks some. The sample has roughly 380,000 clones; around a fifth are singletons. The sequenced material came from naive CD4+ T cells from blood. Receptor source: a young woman in good health.

This rearrangement joins TRBV28 to TRBJ1-1, with 9 bases lining up with TRBD1. Germline assignment: CDR1 MDHEN and CDR2 SYDVKM. The CDR3 covers 13 residues. V shed 4 bases and J 5 bases; nucleotides not matched to a gene: 2. CDR3 sequence: CASSSGQGTEAFF. CDR3 coding DNA: TGTGCCAGCAGTTCAGGACAGGGGACTGAAGCTTTCTTT. The full variable domain, with the rest looked up from reference TRBV28 and TRBJ1-1, is DVKVTQSSRYLVKRTGEKVFLECVQDMDHENMFWYRQDPGLGLRLIYFSYDVKMKEKGDIPEGYSVSREKKERFSLILESASTNQTSMYLCASSSGQGTEAFFGQGTRLTVV.

The rearrangement joins TRBV7-2 to TRBJ2-1; TRBD1 aligns across 7 bases. The CDR3 sequence is 14 residues long. Germline lookup yields CDR1 SGHTA and CDR2 FQGNSA. Trimming at V came to 1 base and at J to 7 bases, leaving 4 bases not matched to a gene. DNA of the CDR3: TGTGCCAGCAGCTTAGGACAGGGTACAAATGAGCAGTTCTTC. It is translated as CASSLGQGTNEQFF. Looking up the rest from reference TRBV7-2 and TRBJ2-1 gives the full variable domain: GAGVSQSPSNKVTEKGKDVELRCDPISGHTALYWYRQSLGQGLEFLIYFQGNSAPDKSGLPSDRFSAERTGGSVSTLTIQRTQQEDSAVYLCASSLGQGTNEQFFGPGTRLTVL.

This sequence joins TRBV6-6 and TRBJ2-1, with 7 positions matching TRBD1. V trimming: 2 bases; J trimming: 8 bases; junction bases outside the gene matches: 6. Germline CDR1 MNHNY, CDR2 SVGAGI (reference sequence). This CDR3 spans 14 amino acids. CDR3 in amino acids: CASSYNLDRDEQFF. In nucleotides, the CDR3 is TGTGCCAGCAGTTACAACCTAGACAGGGATGAGCAGTTCTTC.

The chain couples TRBV18 to TRBJ2-7; D uncertain. The CDR3 runs to 12 residues. V shed 2 bases and J shed 3 bases, with 5 bases lying between them. The V gene's germline CDR1 is KGHSH and CDR2 LQKENI. CDR3 amino acids: CASSPANYEQYF. The CDR3 region has the DNA TGTGCCAGCTCACCAGCGAACTACGAGCAGTACTTC.

The chain combines TRBV11-3 with TRBJ1-1; weak D call: TRBD1 (6 bases). From germline, CDR1 is SGHNT and CDR2 YENEEA. The germline V and J ends were trimmed by 1 base and 8 bases, with 8 bases remaining between them. The CDR3 extends over 12 amino acids. The CDR3: CASSLGQGEAFF. The CDR3 region has the DNA TGTGCCAGCAGCTTAGGGCAGGGGGAAGCTTTCTTT.

The V gene is TRBV9, the J gene TRBJ2-3, with TRBD2 identical over 10 bases. This CDR3 has 16 amino acids. V shed 1 base and J 7 bases; nucleotides not matched to a gene: 9. Germline values: CDR1 SGDLS, CDR2 YYNGEE. The CDR3 DNA reads TGTGCCAGCAGCGTACCCCCTAGCGGGAGCGTCAATACGCAGTATTTT. Translating it yields CASSVPPSGSVNTQYF.

The rearrangement uses TRBV5-5 and TRBJ2-2; 8 nucleotides line up with TRBD2. The V and J ends lost 2 bases and 7 bases, in that order; junction bases with no gene match: 13. This CDR3 is 17 amino acids long. CDR1 and CDR2 from the germline V gene are SGHKS and YYEKEE (reference sequence). The CDR3, as DNA: TGTGCCAGCAGCTTCACCTCCCTGAGCGGGGGCGGCGGGGAGCTGTTTTTT. Translation gives CASSFTSLSGGGGELFF.

This clone was detected a few times. This sequence joins TRBV7-3 and TRBJ2-1; 7 positions agree with TRBD2. The length of the CDR3 is 15 residues. Looked up from germline, CDR1 is SGHTA and CDR2 is FQGTGA. The V segment lost 6 bases and the J segment 6 bases; nucleotides outside the gene matches: 11. In DNA, the CDR3 is TGTGCCAGCAGTCTCATACGGGGGAGGGCCAATGAGCAGTTCTTC. This sequence encodes CASSLIRGRANEQFF.

A few counts support this clone. The rearrangement uses TRBV23-1 and TRBJ2-7; 7 positions agree with TRBD1. TRBV23-1 is reported as an ORF; its role is uncertain. The ends lost 7 bases at V and 2 bases at J; junction bases unmatched: 8. CDR3 size: 14 residues. The CDR3, as DNA: TGCGCCAGCATTCTAACAGGGGCCCCCTACGAGCAGTACTTC. It specifies CASILTGAPYEQYF.

V and J are TRBV11-3 and TRBJ2-1, with D perhaps matching TRBD2 (6 bases). The CDR3 has 17 amino acids. CDR1 and CDR2 (germline): SGHNT, YENEEA. Trimming took 1 base from V and 0 from J, leaving 13 bases between them. CDR3 coding DNA: TGTGCCAGCAGCTTAGGATGGGGGGAGAGCTCCTACAATGAGCAGTTCTTC. This sequence encodes CASSLGWGESSYNEQFF.

This clone was observed a handful of times. CDR3 DNA sequence: TGTGCCTGGGGCCGTGGGAGATACAATGAGCAGTTCTTC. Its translation is CAWGRGRYNEQFF. The genes are TRBV30 and TRBJ2-1; tentative D call: TRBD2 (5 bases). The CDR3 is made up of 13 amino acids. Germline V lookup: CDR1 GTSNPN, CDR2 SVGIG (reference sequence). The V end was cut by 5 bases, the J end by 4 bases, with 12 bases between.

This clone was counted a few times. The CDR3 loop reads CASSRLGALNTEAFF. In DNA, the CDR3 is TGTGCCAGCAGTCGCCTGGGGGCCTTGAACACTGAAGCTTTCTTT. This chain connects TRBV7-9 to TRBJ1-1, with D tentatively TRBD1 (6 bases). With 6 bases removed from V and 0 bases from J, the gap between germline ends came to 14 bases. This CDR3 has 15 residues. Germline V gene lookup returns CDR1 SEHNR and CDR2 FQNEAQ (reference sequence).

This chain joins TRBV5-6 and TRBJ2-1, with D maybe TRBD1 (5 bases). The CDR3 has 14 residues. Germline CDR1 SGHDT, CDR2 YYEEEE. The V end lost 4 bases, the J end lost 10 bases, and 18 bases lay between the germline ends. The CDR3 protein is CASSLILRSGEQFF. As DNA, the CDR3 is TGTGCCAGCAGCCTTATCCTAAGATCAGGGGAGCAGTTCTTC.

To note about this clone: The junction does not match germline at one end; this may be a read error. The chain combines TRBV29-1 with TRBJ1-1; 7 bases agree with TRBD1. This CDR3 comprises 8 residues. CDR1 and CDR2 from the germline V gene are SQVTM and ANQGSEA. CDR3 loop: CSVGHRGF. The CDR3 nucleotides read TGCAGCGTCGGCCACAGGGGCTTT.

The gene calls are TRBV5-1 and TRBJ2-5; D unclear. The CDR3 spans 13 residues. Germline lookup yields CDR1 SGHRS and CDR2 YFSETQ. V lost 0 bases, J lost 4 bases, and 7 bases lay in between. The CDR3 DNA reads TGCGCCAGCAGCTTGGCCTCTAGAGAGACCCAGTACTTC. Residues: CASSLASRETQYF.

This clone was counted a few times. The rearrangement joins TRBV2 to TRBJ2-1, with a possible D match to TRBD2 (6 bases). Trimming pared 11 bases from V and 3 bases from J, leaving 17 bases between. Germline loops: CDR1 SNHLY, CDR2 FYNNEI. The CDR3 loop spans 14 amino acids. In nucleotides, the CDR3 is TGTGCCGGGGCGGGACGGGAGTTCTACAATGAGCAGTTCTTC. This encodes CAGAGREFYNEQFF.

This clone was picked up a small number of times. This chain joins TRBV5-1 and TRBJ2-7; 9 bases fit TRBD1. Looked up from germline, CDR1 is SGHRS and CDR2 is YFSETQ. Losses at the gene ends were 3 bases for V and 0 bases for J; bases not matched to a gene: 4. This CDR3 contains 15 residues. The CDR3 coding sequence is TGCGCCAGCAGCTCGGGACAGGGCCTCTCCTACGAGCAGTACTTC. Protein product: CASSSGQGLSYEQYF. The full variable domain, its missing parts supplied by reference TRBV5-1 and TRBJ2-7, is KAGVTQTPRYLIKTRGQQVTLSCSPISGHRSVSWYQQTPGQGLQFLFEYFSETQRNKGNFPGRFSGRQFSNSRSEMNVSTLELGDSALYLCASSSGQGLSYEQYFGPGTRLTVT.

This rearrangement joins TRBV5-1 to TRBJ2-3, with D possibly TRBD2 on 6 matching bases. Germline CDR1 is SGHRS and CDR2 is YFSETQ. The V end was cut by 4 bases, the J end by 2 bases, with 14 bases between. This CDR3 is built from 15 residues. CDR3 DNA: TGCGCCAGCAGCCCCCGGTTAGCGGCCACAGATACGCAGTATTTT. It is translated as CASSPRLAATDTQYF. The full variable domain, rest sourced from reference TRBV5-1 and TRBJ2-3, is KAGVTQTPRYLIKTRGQQVTLSCSPISGHRSVSWYQQTPGQGLQFLFEYFSETQRNKGNFPGRFSGRQFSNSRSEMNVSTLELGDSALYLCASSPRLAATDTQYFGPGTRLTVL.

In its sample, this clone was seen a few times. The genes are TRBV6-6 and TRBJ2-1, with 11 bases fitting TRBD1. The CDR3 is made up of 15 amino acids. With 6 bases clipped from V and 6 bases from J, the junction kept 7 bases outside the gene matches. Germline V gene sequence: CDR1 MNHNY, CDR2 SVGAGI (reference sequence). DNA for the CDR3: TGTGCCAGCAGACACAGGGGACAGGGGGGCAATGAGCAGTTCTTC. Protein: CASRHRGQGGNEQFF.

This sequence joins TRBV5-6 and TRBJ2-3; no reliable D call. The CDR3 contains 14 residues. From germline, CDR1 is SGHDT and CDR2 YYEEEE. The V end lost 0 bases, the J end lost 2 bases, and 7 bases lay between the germline ends. In DNA form, the CDR3 reads TGTGCCAGCAGCTTGGTCGACTCCACAGATACGCAGTATTTT. Protein sequence: CASSLVDSTDTQYF.

The J gene is TRBJ2-7, the V gene TRBV18; D is unresolved. Germline loops: CDR1 KGHSH, CDR2 LQKENI. V was clipped by 6 bases and J by 0 bases, with 9 bases between them. CDR3 length: 13 residues. CDR3 coding DNA: TGTGCCAGCTCGCAGCCAGGCTCCTACGAGCAGTACTTC. Translated, it gives CASSQPGSYEQYF. The variable domain in full, with the rest retrieved from reference TRBV18 and TRBJ2-7, is NAGVMQNPRHLVRRRGQEARLRCSPMKGHSHVYWYRQLPEEGLKFMVYLQKENIIDESGMPKERFSAEFPKEGPSILRIQQVVRGDSAAYFCASSQPGSYEQYFGPGTRLTVT.

This chain joins TRBV2 and TRBJ1-2; TRBD1 is a possible D gene (5 bases). The length of the CDR3 is 12 residues. In germline, CDR1 is SNHLY, CDR2 FYNNEI. Trimming removed 5 bases at V and 7 bases at J, with 11 bases between. CDR3 nucleotide sequence: TGTGCCAGCAGTAACCAGGGTCCTGGCTACACCTTC. Its translation is CASSNQGPGYTF.